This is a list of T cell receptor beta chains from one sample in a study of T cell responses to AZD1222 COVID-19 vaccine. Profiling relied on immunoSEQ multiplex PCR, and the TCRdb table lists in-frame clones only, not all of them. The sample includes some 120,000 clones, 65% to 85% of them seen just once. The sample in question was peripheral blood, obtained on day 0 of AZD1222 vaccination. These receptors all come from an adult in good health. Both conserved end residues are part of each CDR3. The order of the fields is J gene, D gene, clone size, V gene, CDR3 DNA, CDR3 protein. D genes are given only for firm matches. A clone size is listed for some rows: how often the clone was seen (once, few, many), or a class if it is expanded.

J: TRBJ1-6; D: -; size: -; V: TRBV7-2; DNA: TGTGCCAGCAGCTTAGCGTTCCAGTATAATTCACCCCTCCACTTT; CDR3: CASSLAFQYNSPLHF
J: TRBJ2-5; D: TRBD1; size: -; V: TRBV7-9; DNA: TGTGCCAGCAGCCGGACAGGGGAAGAGACCCAGTACTTC; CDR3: CASSRTGEETQYF
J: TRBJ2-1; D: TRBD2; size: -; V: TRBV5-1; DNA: TGCGCCAGCAGCTCCGGACTAGCGGGAGGGCCCTCGGGTAATGAGCAGTTCTTC; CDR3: CASSSGLAGGPSGNEQFF
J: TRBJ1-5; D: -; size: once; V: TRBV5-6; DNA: TGTGCCAGCAGCTCCGGTCTGGGAGGGTATAGCAATCAGCCCCAGCATTTT; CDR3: CASSSGLGGYSNQPQHF
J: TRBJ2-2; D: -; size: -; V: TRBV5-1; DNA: TGCGCCAGCAGCTTCCAGGTTGCCCCTCGTGGGGAGCTGTTTTTT; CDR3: CASSFQVAPRGELFF
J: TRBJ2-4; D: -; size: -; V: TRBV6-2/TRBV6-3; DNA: TGTGCCAGCAGTACAGGTTTCAAAAACATTCAGTACTTC; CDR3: CASSTGFKNIQYF
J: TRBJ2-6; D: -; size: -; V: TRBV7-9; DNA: TGTGCCAGCAGCGCCTCTGGGGCCAACGTCCTGACTTTC; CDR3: CASSASGANVLTF
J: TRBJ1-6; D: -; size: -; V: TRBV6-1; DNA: TGTGCCAGCAGTGAAGCCGACAGACTCTCACCCCTCCACTTT; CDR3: CASSEADRLSPLHF
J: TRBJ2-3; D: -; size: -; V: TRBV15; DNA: TGTGCCACCAGCGCCCCCTATTACGGGGCGACAGATACGCAGTATTTT; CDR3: CATSAPYYGATDTQYF
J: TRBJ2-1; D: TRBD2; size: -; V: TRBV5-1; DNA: TGCGCCACCACTAGCGGACCCTACAATGAGCAGTTCTTC; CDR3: CATTSGPYNEQFF
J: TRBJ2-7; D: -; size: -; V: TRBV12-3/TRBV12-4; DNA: TGTGCCAGCAGTTTCGGGGGGCCGTACGAGCAGTACTTC; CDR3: CASSFGGPYEQYF
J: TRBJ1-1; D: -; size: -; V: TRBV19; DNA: TGTGCCAGTATTACGAGGGGGAGGACTGAAGCTTTCTTT; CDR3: CASITRGRTEAFF
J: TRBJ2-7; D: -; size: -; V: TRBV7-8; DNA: TGTGCCAGCAGCTTAGGAACTTGGGGGGAGCAGTACTTC; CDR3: CASSLGTWGEQYF
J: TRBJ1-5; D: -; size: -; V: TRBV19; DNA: TGTGCCAGTAGCCCTCCCAGGGGCAATCAGCCCCAGCATTTT; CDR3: CASSPPRGNQPQHF
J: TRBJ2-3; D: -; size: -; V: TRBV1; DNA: TGCACCAGCAGCCGGACTAGCGGGGGGACAGATACGCAGTATTTT; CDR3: CTSSRTSGGTDTQYF